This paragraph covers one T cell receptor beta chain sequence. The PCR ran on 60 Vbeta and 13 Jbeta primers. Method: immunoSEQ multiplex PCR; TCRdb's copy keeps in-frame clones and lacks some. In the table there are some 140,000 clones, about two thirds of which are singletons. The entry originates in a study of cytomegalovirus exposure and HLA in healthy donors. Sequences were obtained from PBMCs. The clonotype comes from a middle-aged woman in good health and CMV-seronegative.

CDR3 nucleotides: TGCGCCAGCAGCTTGGAAAGTGCGGGAGAACCCACAGATACGCAGTATTTT. Amino acids: CASSLESAGEPTDTQYF. V usage is TRBV5-1 and J usage is TRBJ2-3, with TRBD2 matching over 7 bases. This CDR3 has 17 amino acids. The junction had 9 bases not matched to a gene; V was cut back by 0 bases and J by 2 bases. CDR1 is SGHRS and CDR2 is YFSETQ in the germline V gene.